The 23 T cell receptor beta chains given below trace back to one sample, sequenced in a study of blood T cell repertoires in COVID-19. TCRdb's copy holds only in-frame clones and misses some; the assay was immunoSEQ multiplex PCR. The data contain roughly 74,000 clones, 70% to 90% of them singletons. Sequencing was done on a sample of peripheral blood. Source of these receptors: a man in his 70s with active or convalescent COVID-19.

The rearrangement links TRBV16 to TRBJ2-2; D unclear. CDR3 length equals 15 residues. Looked up from germline, CDR1 is KGHSY and CDR2 is FQNENV. The V and J ends lost 0 bases and 3 bases respectively, with 8 bases between them. Here the CDR3 DNA reads TGTGCCAGCAGCCAATCGCGGCGATACACCGGGGAGCTGTTTTTT. It encodes CASSQSRRYTGELFF.

J is TRBJ1-1 and V is TRBV3-1 (or the pseudogene TRBV3-2); possible D gene TRBD1, 6 bases. Trimming took off 2 bases at V and 4 bases at J, with 14 bases between the two ends. The CDR3 is made up of 15 amino acids. The V gene's germline CDR1 is LGHDT and CDR2 YNNKEL (reference sequence). The CDR3 bases are TGTGCCAGCAGCCAAAGGCAGGGGCAAGGCACTGAAGCTTTCTTT. This codes for CASSQRQGQGTEAFF.

The chain combines TRBV2 with TRBJ1-2; no clear D gene. The CDR3 length is 10 residues. V was pared by 4 bases and J by 8 bases, with 5 bases between. Germline loops: CDR1 SNHLY, CDR2 FYNNEI. As DNA, the CDR3 is TGTGCCAGCAGTGCTACCGGCTACACCTTC. It specifies CASSATGYTF.

The chain carries TRBV4-2 and TRBJ1-1; D is ambiguous. CDR1 is LGHNA and CDR2 is YNFKEQ in the germline V gene. V was shortened by 1 base and J by 8 bases, with 11 bases between the two germline ends. The CDR3 runs to 13 residues. CDR3 protein: CASSQVEGREAFF. In DNA form, the CDR3 reads TGTGCCAGCAGCCAAGTGGAGGGTCGCGAAGCTTTCTTT.

V and J are TRBV6-1 and TRBJ2-3, with D maybe TRBD2 (8 bases). Trimming shortened V by 4 bases and J by 0 bases, and 20 bases separated the two germline ends. The CDR3 spans 18 residues. Germline-derived CDR1 and CDR2 are MNHNS and SASEGT. For the CDR3, the DNA is TGTGCCAGCAGTGCCGGACTAGCAGGGGGGGGTAGCACAGATACGCAGTATTTT. It specifies CASSAGLAGGGSTDTQYF.

J is TRBJ2-2 and V is TRBV5-8; TRBD1 agrees at 8 bases. The germline gives CDR1 SGHTS, CDR2 YDEGEE. Trimming cost V 3 bases and J 4 bases; bases outside gene matches: 8. This CDR3 spans 16 amino acids. The CDR3 loop is CASSSRDRILTGELFF. The CDR3 bases are TGTGCCAGCAGCTCCAGGGACAGGATCCTCACCGGGGAGCTGTTTTTT.

V gene TRBV5-1 combines with J gene TRBJ2-3, with D tentatively TRBD1 (6 bases). The CDR3 is 14 residues long. CDR1 SGHRS and CDR2 YFSETQ come from the germline V gene. V was shortened by 4 bases and J by 4 bases, with 13 bases between the two germline ends. The CDR3 protein is CASSQGHKSDTQYF. In DNA, the CDR3 is TGCGCCAGCAGCCAGGGACACAAATCAGATACGCAGTATTTT.

The chain recombines TRBV30 with TRBJ2-1, with 8 bases matching TRBD2. CDR1 and CDR2 (germline): GTSNPN, SVGIG (reference sequence). The trim removed 5 bases at V and 5 bases at J, leaving 2 bases unmatched. The CDR3 sequence is 12 residues long. CDR3 region: CAWGGLDNEQFF. For the CDR3, the DNA is TGTGCCTGGGGGGGACTAGACAATGAGCAGTTCTTC.

This chain connects TRBV6-2 or TRBV6-3 to TRBJ2-7; 10 bases align to TRBD2. CDR1 is MNHEY and CDR2 is SVGEGT in the germline V gene. V trimming: 6 bases; J trimming: 1 base; junction bases outside the gene matches: 3. CDR3 size: 14 residues. CDR3 protein: CASRPSGSSYEQYF. The CDR3 bases are TGTGCCAGCAGACCTAGCGGGAGTTCCTACGAGCAGTACTTC.

This chain uses TRBV29-1 with TRBJ2-7; 10 nucleotides align to TRBD1. CDR3 size: 14 residues. Losses at the gene ends were 6 bases for V and 4 bases for J; bases not matched to a gene: 9. In germline, CDR1 is SQVTM, CDR2 ANQGSEA. The CDR3 sequence: CSVRPGTGVYEQYF. The CDR3 DNA is TGCAGCGTCAGACCCGGGACAGGGGTTTACGAGCAGTACTTC.

The CDR3 region has the DNA TGTGCCAGCGGGCGGGACGGGCAAGAGACCCAGTACTTC. This translates into CASGRDGQETQYF. V gene TRBV6-5 combines with J gene TRBJ2-5; maybe TRBD2 (6 bases). Germline V lookup: CDR1 MNHEY, CDR2 SVGAGI. The CDR3 is 13 amino acids. The ends were cut back, 8 bases at V and 2 bases at J, with 12 bases in the middle.

The rearrangement uses TRBV27 and TRBJ1-2; TRBD1 is a possible D gene (6 bases). This CDR3 region has 14 residues. CDR1 and CDR2 from the germline V gene are MNHEY and SMNVEV (reference sequence). Trimming left V 5 bases short and J 3 bases short, with 13 bases between. The CDR3 sequence: CASSETQGYYGYTF. The DNA for the CDR3 is TGTGCCAGCAGTGAGACACAGGGATACTATGGCTACACCTTC.

The V and J genes are TRBV19 and TRBJ2-7, with TRBD1 identical over 7 bases. Germline CDR1 reads LNHDA; CDR2 reads SQIVND (reference sequence). V lost 4 bases, J lost 1 base, and 7 bases stayed unmatched. The CDR3 covers 15 residues. The CDR3 here is CASSTRQGRSYEQYF. CDR3 coding DNA: TGTGCCAGTAGTACAAGACAGGGTCGGTCCTACGAGCAGTACTTC.

The chain's CDR3 is CASSIGPSGRGVQETQYF. The CDR3 bases are TGTGCCAGTAGTATTGGGCCTAGCGGGAGAGGGGTCCAAGAGACCCAGTACTTC. This chain connects TRBV19 to TRBJ2-5; TRBD2 matches 10 bases. Germline V lookup: CDR1 LNHDA, CDR2 SQIVND (reference sequence). The CDR3 is 18 residues long. V trimming: 3 bases; J trimming: 1 base; junction bases outside the gene matches: 11. The full variable domain, with the rest looked up from reference TRBV19 and TRBJ2-5, is DGGITQSPKYLFRKEGQNVTLSCEQNLNHDAMYWYRQDPGQGLRLIYYSQIVNDFQKGDIAEGYSVSREKKESFPLTVTSAQKNPTAFYLCASSIGPSGRGVQETQYFGPGTRLLVL.

This clone was detected only a few times. This rearrangement joins TRBV30 to TRBJ1-6, with TRBD1 matching 9 bases. The V segment lost 0 bases and the J segment 8 bases; nucleotides outside the gene matches: 5. The CDR3 loop spans 15 amino acids. The germline gives CDR1 GTSNPN, CDR2 SVGIG (reference sequence). DNA for the CDR3: TGTGCCTGGAGTGTAAGCGGACAGGGGTATTCACCCCTCCACTTT. Amino acid sequence: CAWSVSGQGYSPLHF.

The chain couples TRBV28 to TRBJ1-1, with D possibly being TRBD1 (6 bases). Germline CDR1 MDHEN, CDR2 SYDVKM. Trimming took off 3 bases at V and 1 base at J, with 12 bases between the two ends. The CDR3 has 15 amino acids. The DNA for the CDR3 is TGTGCCAGCAGTTTTGGGGGGGCTGCGAACACTGAAGCTTTCTTT. Encoded protein: CASSFGGAANTEAFF. The full variable domain, completed using reference TRBV28 and TRBJ1-1, is DVKVTQSSRYLVKRTGEKVFLECVQDMDHENMFWYRQDPGLGLRLIYFSYDVKMKEKGDIPEGYSVSREKKERFSLILESASTNQTSMYLCASSFGGAANTEAFFGQGTRLTVV.

This clone was detected once. The gene calls are TRBV11-2 and TRBJ2-2; TRBD1 matches 9 bases. CDR1 is SGHAT and CDR2 is FQNNGV in the germline V gene. This CDR3 comprises 15 residues. After removal of 6 bases from V and 2 bases from J, the junction contained 4 bases not matched to a gene. The CDR3 loop reads CASRQTGGNTGELFF. CDR3 bases: TGTGCCAGCAGACAGACAGGGGGTAACACCGGGGAGCTGTTTTTT.

This sequence joins TRBV4-2 and TRBJ1-4, with D tentatively TRBD1 (5 bases). The CDR3 loop spans 15 amino acids. With 6 bases removed from V and 4 bases from J, the gap between germline ends came to 15 bases. From germline, CDR1 is LGHNA and CDR2 YNFKEQ. CDR3 protein: CASSPYDSLNEKLFF. The CDR3 DNA sequence: TGTGCCAGCAGTCCATACGACAGCCTTAATGAAAAACTGTTTTTT.

The chain couples TRBV2 to TRBJ2-3; 7 bases match TRBD2. Trimming cost V 9 bases and J 4 bases; bases outside gene matches: 13. Germline lookup yields CDR1 SNHLY and CDR2 FYNNEI. This CDR3 region has 15 residues. The CDR3 DNA reads as TGTGCCAGTTTCATCGGGACTAACCAACCAGATACGCAGTATTTT. Translation: CASFIGTNQPDTQYF. The variable domain in full, completed from reference TRBV2 and TRBJ2-3, reads EPEVTQTPSHQVTQMGQEVILRCVPISNHLYFYWYRQILGQKVEFLVSFYNNEISEKSEIFDDQFSVERPDGSNFTLKIRSTKLEDSAMYFCASFIGTNQPDTQYFGPGTRLTVL.

V usage is TRBV18 and J usage is TRBJ2-2; 7 bases map to TRBD2. From germline, CDR1 is KGHSH and CDR2 LQKENI. The CDR3 has 16 amino acids. Trimming cost V 3 bases and J 4 bases; bases outside gene matches: 8. CDR3 bases: TGTGCCAGCTCACCTCAGTCGAGCGGGGTCACCGGGGAGCTGTTTTTT. Translated, it gives CASSPQSSGVTGELFF.

This clone was recorded once. DNA for the CDR3: TGCAGTGCTAGTAGAAGGGAGGAGAGCACAGATACGCAGTATTTT. Its translation is CSASRREESTDTQYF. The chain joins TRBV20-1 to TRBJ2-3; TRBD2 might be the D (6 bases). Germline V lookup: CDR1 DFQATT, CDR2 SNEGSKA (reference sequence). This CDR3 spans 15 amino acids. Deletions cut 3 bases from V and 0 bases from J, with 13 bases between.

The J gene is TRBJ2-1, the V gene TRBV10-2, with 7 positions matching TRBD2. The CDR3 has 18 residues. Germline loops: CDR1 WSHSY, CDR2 SAAADI. With 6 bases clipped from V and 2 bases from J, the junction kept 16 bases outside the gene matches. The DNA of the CDR3 is TGCGCCAGCAGACACACGTGGGATTGGGGGGGTGCCTACAATGAGCAGTTCTTC. It yields the protein CASRHTWDWGGAYNEQFF.

V and J are TRBV6-1 and TRBJ2-3, with D unresolved. This CDR3 comprises 15 residues. Germline V gene sequence: CDR1 MNHNS, CDR2 SASEGT. Deletions cut 2 bases from V and 0 bases from J, with 9 bases between. CDR3: CASSEYTPSTDTQYF. In DNA form, the CDR3 reads TGTGCCAGCAGTGAATACACCCCCAGCACAGATACGCAGTATTTT.